This record concerns one TCR beta chain sequence. The same CDR3 arises from other DNA sequences in this sample as well. This record belongs to a study of neoadjuvant anti-PD-1 for oral cavity cancer. Across the study: Before surgery, most patients got three to four biweekly 3 mg/kg nivolumab doses. Around day 43, patients without progression received a fourth nivolumab dose before surgery.

The CDR3 totals 14 residues. V was cut by 3 bases and J by 1 base, with 6 bases left in between. The germline V gene has CDR1 MNHNS and CDR2 SASEGT. Time point indicated: after neoadjuvant nivolumab, at surgical resection. The patients had HPV-negative, locally advanced oral cavity squamous cell carcinoma. Method: immunoSEQ multiplex PCR; TCRdb's copy keeps in-frame clones and lacks some. The repertoire holds 20,000 to 25,000 clones, 45% seen once, with around 38% in the top ten. The genes are TRBV6-1 and TRBJ1-4; no definite D call. The sample was tumor tissue, taken after nivolumab (anti-PD-1) treatment. This sequence originates from a person aged 35-79 years with oral cavity squamous cell carcinoma. The CDR3 spells CASSETLTNEKLFF. In nucleotides, the CDR3 is TGTGCCAGCAGTGAGACCTTAACTAATGAAAAACTGTTTTTT.